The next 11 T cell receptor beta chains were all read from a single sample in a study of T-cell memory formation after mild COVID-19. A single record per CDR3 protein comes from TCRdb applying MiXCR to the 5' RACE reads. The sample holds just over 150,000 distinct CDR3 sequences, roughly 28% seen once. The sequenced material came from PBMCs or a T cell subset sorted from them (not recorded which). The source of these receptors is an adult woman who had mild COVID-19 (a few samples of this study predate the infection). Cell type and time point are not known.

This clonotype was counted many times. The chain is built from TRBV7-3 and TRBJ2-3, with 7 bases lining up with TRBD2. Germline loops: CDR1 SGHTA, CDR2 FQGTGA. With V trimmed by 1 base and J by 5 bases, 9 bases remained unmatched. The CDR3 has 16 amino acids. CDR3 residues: CASSLSGGFGGDTQYF. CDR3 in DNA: TGTGCCAGCAGCTTAAGCGGGGGATTCGGGGGAGATACGCAGTATTTT.

CDR3 amino acids: CASSLAVFGSGAYNEQFF. The CDR3 DNA reads as TGTGCCAGCAGCTTAGCGGTTTTCGGGAGTGGGGCCTACAATGAGCAGTTCTTC. The J gene is TRBJ2-1, the V gene TRBV7-9; tentatively, D is TRBD2 (6 bases). The germline V and J ends were trimmed by 0 bases and 2 bases, with 17 bases remaining between them. CDR3 length: 18 residues. The germline CDR1 and CDR2 sequences are SEHNR and FQNEAQ (reference sequence).

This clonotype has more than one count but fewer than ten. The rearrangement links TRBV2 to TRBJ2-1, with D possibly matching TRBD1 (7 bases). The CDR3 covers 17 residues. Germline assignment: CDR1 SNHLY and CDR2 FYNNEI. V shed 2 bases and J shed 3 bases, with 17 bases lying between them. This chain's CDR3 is CASSEPGGSNNYNEQFF. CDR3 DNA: TGTGCCAGCAGTGAACCAGGGGGGAGTAATAACTACAATGAGCAGTTCTTC.

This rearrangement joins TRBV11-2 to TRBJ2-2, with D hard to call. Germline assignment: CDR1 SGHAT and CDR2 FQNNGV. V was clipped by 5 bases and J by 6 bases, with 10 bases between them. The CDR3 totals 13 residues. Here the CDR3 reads CASSPRSPGELFF. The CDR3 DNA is TGTGCCAGCAGCCCTAGGTCCCCCGGGGAGCTGTTTTTT.

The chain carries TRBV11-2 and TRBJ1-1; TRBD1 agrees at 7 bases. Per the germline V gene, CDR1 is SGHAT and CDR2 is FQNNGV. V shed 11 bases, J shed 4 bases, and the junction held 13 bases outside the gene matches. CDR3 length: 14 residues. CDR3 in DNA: TGTGCCGGAGGGACAGTGGGGATGGGCACTGAAGCTTTCTTT. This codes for CAGGTVGMGTEAFF.

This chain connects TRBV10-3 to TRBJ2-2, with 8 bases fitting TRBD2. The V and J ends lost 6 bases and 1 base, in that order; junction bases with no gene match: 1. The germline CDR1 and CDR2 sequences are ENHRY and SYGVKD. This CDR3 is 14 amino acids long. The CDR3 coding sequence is TGTGCCATCAGAGCGGGAGAGAACACCGGGGAGCTGTTTTTT. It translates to CAIRAGENTGELFF.

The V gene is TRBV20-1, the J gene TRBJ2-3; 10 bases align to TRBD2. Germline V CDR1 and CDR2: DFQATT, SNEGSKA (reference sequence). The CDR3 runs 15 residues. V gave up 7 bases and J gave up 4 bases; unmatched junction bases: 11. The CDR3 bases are TGCAGTGTGTCAACCGGGACTAGCGTCGCAGATACGCAGTATTTT. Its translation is CSVSTGTSVADTQYF.

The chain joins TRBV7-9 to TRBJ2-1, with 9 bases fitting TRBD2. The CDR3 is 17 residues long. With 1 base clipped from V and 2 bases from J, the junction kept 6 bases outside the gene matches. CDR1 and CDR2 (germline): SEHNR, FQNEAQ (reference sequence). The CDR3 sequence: CASSLGHLAGTYNEQFF. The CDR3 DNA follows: TGTGCCAGCAGCTTAGGCCACCTAGCGGGAACCTACAATGAGCAGTTCTTC.

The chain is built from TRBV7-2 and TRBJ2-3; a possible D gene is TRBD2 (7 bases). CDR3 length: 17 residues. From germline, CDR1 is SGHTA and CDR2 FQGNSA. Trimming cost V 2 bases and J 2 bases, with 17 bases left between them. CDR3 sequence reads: CASSLSTGGGATDTQYF. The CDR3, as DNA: TGTGCCAGCAGCTTAAGTACCGGCGGGGGCGCCACAGATACGCAGTATTTT.

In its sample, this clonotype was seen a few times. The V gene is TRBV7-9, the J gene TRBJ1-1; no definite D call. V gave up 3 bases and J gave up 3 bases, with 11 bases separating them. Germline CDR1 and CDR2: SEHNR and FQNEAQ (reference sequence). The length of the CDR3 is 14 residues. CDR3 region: CASSFSGFDTEAFF. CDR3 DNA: TGTGCCAGCAGCTTCTCGGGGTTCGACACTGAAGCTTTCTTT.

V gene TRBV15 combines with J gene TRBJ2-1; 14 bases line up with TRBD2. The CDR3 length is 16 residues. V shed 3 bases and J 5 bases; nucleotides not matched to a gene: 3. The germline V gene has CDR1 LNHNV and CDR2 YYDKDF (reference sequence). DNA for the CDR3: TGTGCCACCAGCAGTGAGACTAGCGGGAGGGACAATGAGCAGTTCTTC. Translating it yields CATSSETSGRDNEQFF.